The 3 T cell receptor beta chains below come from one sample, sequenced in a study of blood T cell repertoires in COVID-19. TCRdb's copy holds only in-frame clones and misses some; the assay was immunoSEQ multiplex PCR. The repertoire holds about 110,000 clones, with 60% to 85% as singletons. Sequencing used peripheral blood. Receptors were obtained from a human donor in a cohort sampled during active or convalescent COVID-19.

J is TRBJ1-3 and V is TRBV5-1, with 8 bases fitting TRBD1. The CDR3 is 15 amino acids. V was clipped by 4 bases and J by 2 bases; unmatched bases: 5. The germline gives CDR1 SGHRS, CDR2 YFSETQ. This CDR3 reads CASSEDRATGNTIYF. CDR3 coding DNA: TGCGCCAGCAGCGAGGACAGGGCTACTGGAAACACCATATATTTT. The full variable domain, in which reference TRBV5-1 and TRBJ1-3 provide the parts outside the CDR3, is KAGVTQTPRYLIKTRGQQVTLSCSPISGHRSVSWYQQTPGQGLQFLFEYFSETQRNKGNFPGRFSGRQFSNSRSEMNVSTLELGDSALYLCASSEDRATGNTIYFGEGSWLTVV.

V is TRBV7-3 and J is TRBJ2-1; 9 bases line up with TRBD2. With 6 bases clipped from V and 7 bases from J, the junction kept 13 bases outside the gene matches. CDR1 and CDR2 from the germline V gene are SGHTA and FQGTGA. The CDR3 length is 16 residues. The CDR3 spells CASSPGGASGKNEQFF. CDR3 nucleotide sequence: TGTGCCAGCAGTCCCGGGGGGGCTAGCGGGAAGAATGAGCAGTTCTTC.

The genes are TRBV7-6 and TRBJ2-7, with 12 nucleotides matching TRBD2. The CDR3 covers 14 residues. Germline V gene sequence: CDR1 SGHVS, CDR2 FNYEAQ. J lost 9 bases, V lost 1 base, and 4 bases had no gene match. CDR3 protein: CASSLVLAGGMQYF. The CDR3 nucleotides read TGTGCCAGCAGCTTAGTACTAGCGGGGGGTATGCAGTACTTC.